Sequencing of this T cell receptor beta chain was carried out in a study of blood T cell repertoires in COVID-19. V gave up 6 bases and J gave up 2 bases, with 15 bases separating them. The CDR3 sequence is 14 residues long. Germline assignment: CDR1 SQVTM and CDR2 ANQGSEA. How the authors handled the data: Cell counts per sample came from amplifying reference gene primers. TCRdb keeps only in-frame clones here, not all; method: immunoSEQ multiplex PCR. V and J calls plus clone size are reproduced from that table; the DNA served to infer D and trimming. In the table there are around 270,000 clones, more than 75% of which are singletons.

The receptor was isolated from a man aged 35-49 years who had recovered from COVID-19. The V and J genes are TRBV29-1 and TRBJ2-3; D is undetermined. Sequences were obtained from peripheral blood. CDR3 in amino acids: CSVAGMPFTDTQYF. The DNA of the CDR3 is TGCAGCGTGGCAGGTATGCCATTCACAGATACGCAGTATTTT.